This T cell receptor (beta chain) was found in a study of cytomegalovirus exposure and HLA in healthy donors. Overall study results and limits: Whilst most TCR sequences proved rare, a subset of public TCRs occurred across many donors. Investigators reported 150 to 200 TCR beta chains as tied to cytomegalovirus. A likely sequencing artifact accounted for one observed cluster of highly shared sequence variants. Most CMV-associated TCR beta chains were later found to appear HLA-restricted.

The CDR3 sequence is 11 residues long. Trimming pared 2 bases from V and 7 bases from J, leaving 8 bases between. The germline gives CDR1 SQVTM, CDR2 ANQGSEA. A word on this clone: The target antigen is unknown.

Primers: 60 Vbeta forward and 13 Jbeta reverse. Sequenced by immunoSEQ multiplex PCR; TCRdb stores in-frame clones only, minus some. The sample holds fewer than 50,000 clones; 66% are singletons and the top ten take about 17%. The chain joins TRBV29-1 to TRBJ1-1; D perhaps matches TRBD1 (5 bases). This clonotype was obtained from a man between 45 and 60 years old in good health and CMV-seropositive. The specimen sequenced was PBMCs. CDR3 amino acids: CSVEQGLEAFF. The CDR3 DNA is TGCAGCGTTGAACAGGGTCTTGAAGCTTTCTTT.